These T cell receptor beta chains were read from a single sample in a study of vaccination and CD4 T cells after COVID-19. TCRdb recomputed calls from the PCR reads with MiXCR, one row per CDR3 protein. This table holds 15,000 to 20,000 distinct CDR3 sequences, less than 65% found once. The sample consisted of CD4+ T cells from blood, taken after SARS-CoV-2 vaccination. These TCRs come from a human donor who had recovered from COVID-19. CDR3s include the opening cysteine and the closing phenylalanine or tryptophan. D genes are given only for firm matches. Where a row states a size, it is once, few, many or the class of an expanded clone; other rows omit it.

D gene	V gene	J gene	clone size	CDR3 protein	CDR3 DNA
TRBD2	TRBV6-5	TRBJ2-2	NA	CASSYQGGGANTGELFF	TGTGCCAGCAGTTACCAAGGTGGGGGGGCGAACACCGGGGAGCTGTTTTTT
TRBD2	TRBV12-3/TRBV12-4	TRBJ2-5	NA	CASSLSGRGETQYF	TGTGCCAGCAGTTTAAGCGGGAGAGGGGAGACCCAGTACTTC
TRBD1	TRBV20-1	TRBJ2-1	NA	CSAGGQGGEQFF	TGCAGTGCTGGGGGACAGGGAGGCGAGCAGTTCTTC
TRBD2	TRBV20-1	TRBJ2-7	NA	CSARDVLAATYEQYF	TGCAGTGCTAGAGATGTACTAGCGGCTACCTACGAGCAGTACTTC
NA	TRBV6-2/TRBV6-3	TRBJ2-5	NA	CASSYSVSGVVETQYF	TGTGCCAGCAGTTACTCGGTTTCAGGGGTCGTAGAGACCCAGTACTTC
NA	TRBV28	TRBJ2-4	NA	CASSSGSRTWYF	TGTGCCAGCAGTTCCGGGTCACGTACTTGGTACTTC
NA	TRBV11-2	TRBJ1-1	NA	CASSLFRNTEAFF	TGTGCCAGCAGCTTATTCCGGAACACTGAAGCTTTCTTT
TRBD2	TRBV20-1	TRBJ2-5	NA	CSASPSGRAEETQYF	TGCAGTGCTAGTCCCAGCGGGAGGGCCGAAGAGACCCAGTACTTC
NA	TRBV2	TRBJ2-3	NA	CASSSSAGTQYF	TGTGCCAGCAGTTCCTCTGCGGGTACGCAGTATTTT
NA	TRBV28	TRBJ1-5	NA	CASSPSRWGGQPQHF	TGTGCCAGCAGTCCATCAAGGTGGGGAGGGCAGCCCCAGCATTTT
NA	TRBV29-1	TRBJ1-1	NA	CSVGGPGAFF	TGCAGCGTTGGTGGTCCGGGAGCTTTCTTT
TRBD1	TRBV7-8	TRBJ2-5	NA	CASSLGGRGPETQYF	TGTGCCAGCAGCTTAGGAGGCAGGGGGCCAGAGACCCAGTACTTC
TRBD2	TRBV20-1	TRBJ2-1	NA	CSARTSGSHSPSSYNEQFF	TGCAGTGCACGGACTAGCGGGAGTCATTCCCCCAGCTCCTACAATGAGCAGTTCTTC
NA	TRBV7-2	TRBJ2-2	NA	CASSLGGANTGELFF	TGTGCCAGCAGCTTAGGGGGCGCGAACACCGGGGAGCTGTTTTTT
NA	TRBV4-2	TRBJ2-3	few	CASSLERVSTDTQYF	TGTGCCAGCAGCCTCGAGCGGGTTAGCACAGATACGCAGTATTTT
NA	TRBV6-5	TRBJ1-2	few	CASSYQASGYTF	TGTGCCAGCAGTTACCAGGCCAGTGGCTACACCTTC
NA	TRBV11-3	TRBJ2-2	NA	CASSFGGTNTGELFF	TGTGCCAGCAGCTTCGGCGGGACAAACACCGGGGAGCTGTTTTTT
TRBD1	TRBV30	TRBJ1-5	NA	CAWSGTGGQPQHF	TGTGCCTGGAGCGGGACAGGGGGTCAGCCCCAGCATTTT
TRBD2	TRBV20-1	TRBJ2-2	NA	CSARGGLAGGPRANTGELFF	TGCAGTGCTAGAGGCGGTCTAGCGGGAGGGCCGAGGGCGAACACCGGGGAGCTGTTTTTT
NA	TRBV18	TRBJ2-5	NA	CASSQDQRETQYF	TGTGCCAGCTCACAGGACCAGAGAGAGACCCAGTACTTC